This T cell receptor beta chain was recovered during a study of OX40 agonist ivuxolimab in advanced cancers. Method: immunoSEQ multiplex PCR; TCRdb's copy keeps in-frame clones and lacks some. The sample consists of about 83,000 clones, roughly 91% of them appearing once. The CDR3 is made up of 15 amino acids. Germline CDR1 and CDR2: SEHNR and FQNEAQ (reference sequence). V dropped 5 bases and J dropped 1 base, with 15 bases sitting between them. The TCR was taken from an adult with an advanced solid tumor such as melanoma, head and neck, liver or kidney cancer. The chain joins TRBV7-9 to TRBJ2-7; unclear D gene. Sample: CD4+ or CD8+ T cells sorted from blood, taken in a trial of the OX40 agonist ivuxolimab. Written as DNA, the CDR3 is TGTGCCAGCAGCCCCACCCGGCAGGTATCCTACGAGCAGTACTTC. Its translation: CASSPTRQVSYEQYF.